These 19 T cell receptor beta chains were all obtained from the same sample, sequenced in a study of Graves' ophthalmopathy and Graves' hyperthyroidism. The sequenced template was RNA, covering the TCR beta CDR3 region. HTBI-primed first-round RT-PCR preceded second-round multiplex PCR. TCRdb independently ran MiXCR on the multiplex PCR reads; one entry per CDR3 protein. The sample yields almost 750,000 distinct CDR3 sequences, 40% seen once. Input material: peripheral blood. Receptors originate from an adult man with Graves' ophthalmopathy.

This clonotype was found many times. The chain combines TRBV2 with TRBJ2-7, with unresolved D. The CDR3 contains 14 residues. In germline, CDR1 is SNHLY, CDR2 FYNNEI. The germline V and J ends were trimmed by 1 base and 3 bases, with 10 bases remaining between them. The CDR3 nucleotides read TGTGCCAGCAGTGAAGGTCAATTTTTCTACGAGCAGTACTTC. Amino acid sequence: CASSEGQFFYEQYF.

The chain carries TRBV4-1 and TRBJ2-5; 10 bases line up with TRBD1. V shed 4 bases and J 5 bases; nucleotides not matched to a gene: 10. Germline values: CDR1 MGHRA, CDR2 YSYEKL. The CDR3 length is 16 residues. CDR3 in amino acids: CASSPVPGQGWETQYF. The CDR3 DNA reads as TGCGCCAGCAGCCCAGTTCCGGGACAGGGGTGGGAGACCCAGTACTTC.

The rearrangement links TRBV10-3 to TRBJ2-7; 13 nucleotides agree with TRBD2. In germline, CDR1 is ENHRY, CDR2 SYGVKD. The CDR3 spans 19 residues. With V trimmed by 3 bases and J by 2 bases, 13 bases remained unmatched. The CDR3: CAISDPKGTSGRGTYEQYF. In nucleotides, the CDR3 is TGTGCCATCAGTGACCCTAAGGGAACTAGCGGGAGGGGGACCTACGAGCAGTACTTC.

The J gene is TRBJ2-7, the V gene TRBV7-2; possibly TRBD2 for D (5 bases). This CDR3 spans 14 amino acids. The germline V gene has CDR1 SGHTA and CDR2 FQGNSA. V was trimmed by 11 bases and J by 4 bases, leaving 21 bases between them. This CDR3 is CAWSVSGDGYEQYF. Written as DNA, the CDR3 is TGTGCCTGGAGTGTATCCGGGGATGGGTACGAGCAGTACTTC.

The chain is built from TRBV12-3 or TRBV12-4 and TRBJ1-6; tentative D call: TRBD1 (5 bases). V lost 5 bases and J lost 7, with 15 bases in between. The CDR3 is 15 amino acids. This chain's CDR3 is CASSGQGTLNSPLHF. The CDR3 region has the DNA TGTGCCAGCAGTGGCCAGGGAACGCTAAATTCACCCCTCCACTTT.

This clonotype showed up just a few times. This chain joins TRBV7-8 and TRBJ1-3, with D maybe TRBD1 (5 bases). CDR1 and CDR2 (germline): SGHVS, FQNEAQ. The V end was cut by 3 bases, the J end by 1 base, with 22 bases between. The CDR3 extends over 19 amino acids. The CDR3 region has the DNA TGTGCCAGCAGCTTCATGGGCAGGGAGACGACCCTATCTGGAAACACCATATATTTT. It encodes CASSFMGRETTLSGNTIYF.

Note on this clonotype: A read error may account for a junction end that differs from germline. The rearrangement links TRBV24-1 to TRBJ1-5; possible D gene TRBD1, 6 bases. CDR1 is KGHDR and CDR2 is SFDVKD in the germline V gene. This CDR3 has 14 residues. CDR3 loop: CASSLGGGDQPQHF. CDR3 coding DNA: TGTGCCAGCAGTCTTGGAGGGGGGGATCAGCCCCAGCATTTT.

At least ten counts were recorded for this clonotype. The chain couples TRBV4-2 to TRBJ1-1, with D tentatively TRBD1 (5 bases). The CDR3 contains 14 residues. The V gene's germline CDR1 is LGHNA and CDR2 YNFKEQ. V was pared by 1 base and J by 3 bases, with 9 bases between. CDR3 sequence reads: CASSQGYRYTEAFF. The DNA of the CDR3 is TGTGCCAGCAGCCAAGGGTACAGGTACACTGAAGCTTTCTTT.

This clonotype has ten or more counts. This rearrangement joins TRBV7-2 to TRBJ1-1; D might be TRBD1 (6 bases). The germline V gene has CDR1 SGHTA and CDR2 FQGNSA. V lost 7 bases, J lost 5 bases, and 14 bases lay in between. This CDR3 spans 13 amino acids. CDR3 residues: CASNGQTGTEAFF. CDR3 sequence (DNA): TGTGCCAGCAACGGACAGACGGGAACTGAAGCTTTCTTT.

This chain links TRBV2 with TRBJ2-7, with 7 bases fitting TRBD1. The CDR3 sequence is 13 residues long. The J segment lost 3 bases and the V segment lost 8 bases, leaving 7 bases of the junction unmatched. Germline lookup yields CDR1 SNHLY and CDR2 FYNNEI. CDR3 coding DNA: TGTGCCAGCCGCCGGGACAGTTACTACGAGCAGTACTTC. It encodes CASRRDSYYEQYF.

This clonotype was recorded many times. The V gene is TRBV29-1, the J gene TRBJ1-1; D gene uncertain. Trimming left V 1 base short and J 7 bases short, with 10 bases between. Germline V gene lookup returns CDR1 SQVTM and CDR2 ANQGSEA. The CDR3 loop spans 12 amino acids. CDR3 sequence (DNA): TGCAGCGTTGAAGGGGCATGGGATGAAGCTTTCTTT. The encoded protein is CSVEGAWDEAFF. Full variable domain (missing parts from reference TRBV29-1 and TRBJ1-1): SAVISQKPSRDICQRGTSLTIQCQVDSQVTMMFWYRQQPGQSLTLIATANQGSEATYESGFVIDKFPISRPNLTFSTLTVSNMSPEDSSIYLCSVEGAWDEAFFGQGTRLTVV.

The V gene is TRBV12-3 or TRBV12-4, the J gene TRBJ1-2, with D tentatively TRBD1 (5 bases). The V end was cut by 8 bases, the J end by 4 bases, with 11 bases between. There are 12 residues in the CDR3. CDR3 nucleotide sequence: TGTGCCAGCTTCGACAGAACCTATGGCTACACCTTC. Translated: CASFDRTYGYTF.

With regard to this clonotype: With a much larger clone just one base away, this may be a read error. J is TRBJ1-1 and V is TRBV25-1, with 8 bases that match TRBD1. Germline V gene data show CDR1 as MGHDK and CDR2 as SYGVNS. CDR3 length equals 15 residues. The CDR3 protein is CATEVAGGDGTEAFF. The CDR3 DNA reads TGTGCTACCGAGGTGGCAGGGGGCGATGGGACTGAAGCTTTCTTT.

For this clonotype: A clone one base away is much larger, so this may be a read error. CDR3 sequence: CASSSPTAHDYTF. The CDR3 coding sequence is TGTGCCAGCAGCTCCCCAACAGCGCATGACTACACCTTC. The chain employs TRBV7-2 and TRBJ1-2; D is unclear. CDR3 length: 13 residues. V lost 4 bases to trimming and J lost 10 bases, with 16 bases between them. The V gene's germline CDR1 is SGHTA and CDR2 FQGNSA.

The chain is built from TRBV2 and TRBJ1-1, with TRBD1 matching over 7 bases. The CDR3 runs to 14 residues. J lost 8 bases, V lost 5 bases, and 11 bases had no gene match. Germline-derived CDR1 and CDR2 are SNHLY and FYNNEI. This chain's CDR3 is CASSLETGLREAFF. The DNA for the CDR3 is TGTGCCAGCAGTTTAGAGACAGGGTTGAGGGAAGCTTTCTTT.

The chain couples TRBV20-1 to TRBJ1-1; unclear D gene. The CDR3 sequence is 14 residues long. Trimming left V 6 bases short and J 2 bases short, with 16 bases between. Germline V lookup: CDR1 DFQATT, CDR2 SNEGSKA (reference sequence). The CDR3 DNA follows: TGCAGTGCCACAATCGGGCCGAGTAACACTGAAGCTTTCTTT. Amino acid sequence: CSATIGPSNTEAFF.

This clonotype was observed a single time. It may be a read error: a sequence one base away is much more abundant. The rearrangement uses TRBV20-1 and TRBJ1-5; the match to TRBD1 covers 8 bases. The CDR3 runs 14 residues. Trimming took 5 bases from V and 2 from J; bases not matched to a gene: 5. Looked up from germline, CDR1 is DFQATT and CDR2 is SNEGSKA (reference sequence). This CDR3 is CSAPDRVGNQPQHF. The CDR3 DNA is TGCAGTGCTCCGGACAGGGTGGGCAATCAGCCCCAGCATTTT.

This clonotype was detected many times. The chain couples TRBV19 to TRBJ1-2; D gene ambiguous. Germline CDR1 and CDR2: LNHDA and SQIVND (reference sequence). The CDR3 is 13 amino acids. Trimming shortened V by 10 bases and J by 4 bases, and 16 bases separated the two germline ends. CDR3 region: CATRTAGGYGYTF. DNA for the CDR3: TGTGCCACCCGGACGGCAGGCGGCTATGGCTACACCTTC. The full variable domain, in which reference TRBV19 and TRBJ1-2 provide the parts outside the CDR3, is DGGITQSPKYLFRKEGQNVTLSCEQNLNHDAMYWYRQDPGQGLRLIYYSQIVNDFQKGDIAEGYSVSREKKESFPLTVTSAQKNPTAFYLCATRTAGGYGYTFGSGTRLTVV.

This chain connects TRBV24-1 to TRBJ1-5, with 11 bases fitting TRBD1. The CDR3 loop spans 15 amino acids. Germline values: CDR1 KGHDR, CDR2 SFDVKD. J lost 5 bases, V lost 7 bases, and 6 bases had no gene match. Here the CDR3 reads CATSTGTGGHQPQHF. The CDR3 DNA is TGTGCCACCAGCACCGGGACAGGGGGACATCAGCCCCAGCATTTT.